These 10 T cell receptor beta chains came from one sample sequenced in a study of blood T cell repertoires in COVID-19. Sequenced by immunoSEQ multiplex PCR; TCRdb stores in-frame clones only, minus some. The sample lists about 400,000 clones; approximately 86% were seen once. Sequences were obtained from peripheral blood. Source of these receptors: a woman in her fifties or sixties with COVID-19, enrolled during active disease.

This clone was observed a handful of times. The same CDR3 is also encoded by other DNA sequences in this sample. The V and J genes are TRBV5-1 and TRBJ2-5; TRBD1 matches at 8 bases. CDR1 SGHRS and CDR2 YFSETQ come from the germline V gene. Germline trimming cut 0 bases from V and 1 base from J; bases unmatched to any gene: 2. There are 15 residues in the CDR3. CDR3 nucleotide sequence: TGCGCCAGCAGCTTGGTCGGGACAGGCCAAGAGACCCAGTACTTC. Translation gives CASSLVGTGQETQYF.

V usage is TRBV18 and J usage is TRBJ2-7; a weak D match, TRBD1 (5 bases). CDR3 length: 14 amino acids. Germline-derived CDR1 and CDR2 are KGHSH and LQKENI. Trimming stripped 3 bases from V and 5 bases from J, with 14 bases between. CDR3 sequence: CASSPQGVDDEQYF. DNA for the CDR3: TGTGCCAGCTCACCCCAGGGTGTGGATGACGAGCAGTACTTC.

The V gene is TRBV5-1, the J gene TRBJ1-2, with a tentative D call TRBD1 (5 bases). CDR1 and CDR2 (germline): SGHRS, YFSETQ. The CDR3 has 14 amino acids. Between the trimmed V and J ends, which lost 4 bases and 4 bases, there was a span of 14 bases. The CDR3 here is CASSPSGGGYGYTF. CDR3 coding DNA: TGCGCCAGCAGCCCGAGTGGGGGAGGCTATGGCTACACCTTC.

The chain couples TRBV6-5 to TRBJ2-1; 8 bases match TRBD2. The CDR3 sequence is 15 residues long. The trim removed 10 bases at V and 4 bases at J, leaving 12 bases unmatched. CDR1 is MNHEY, CDR2 SVGAGI, per germline. The CDR3 DNA sequence: TGTGCCACCCGTTCCCTAGCGGGTGTGTACAATGAGCAGTTCTTC. It specifies CATRSLAGVYNEQFF.

This chain links TRBV5-1 with TRBJ2-4; 7 positions agree with TRBD1. CDR1 and CDR2 (germline): SGHRS, YFSETQ. This CDR3 is 17 amino acids long. Germline trimming cut 0 bases from V and 1 base from J; bases unmatched to any gene: 7. CDR3 in amino acids: CASSLVMETGAKNIQYF. Here the CDR3 DNA reads TGCGCCAGCAGCTTGGTCATGGAGACAGGGGCCAAAAACATTCAGTACTTC.

V usage is TRBV5-1 and J usage is TRBJ2-2; perhaps TRBD1 as D (6 bases). Germline CDR1 reads SGHRS; CDR2 reads YFSETQ. V lost 4 bases and J 6 bases, leaving 16 bases between the germline ends. The CDR3 covers 15 residues. CDR3 bases: TGCGCCAGCAGCCCCCGGGACACCCCGTCCGGGGAGCTGTTTTTT. This gives the protein CASSPRDTPSGELFF.

DNA for the CDR3: TGTGCCAGCAGCTTGGAGCGGACAGCCAGAGAGACCCAGTACTTC. This gives the protein CASSLERTARETQYF. The gene calls are TRBV5-5 and TRBJ2-5, with D perhaps matching TRBD1 (6 bases). V was shortened by 0 bases and J by 4 bases, with 13 bases between the two germline ends. Germline CDR1 SGHKS, CDR2 YYEKEE (reference sequence). The CDR3 contains 15 residues.

The chain combines TRBV7-6 with TRBJ2-3, with D perhaps TRBD1 (6 bases). V was shortened by 0 bases and J by 0 bases, with 10 bases between the two germline ends. Germline lookup yields CDR1 SGHVS and CDR2 FNYEAQ. CDR3 length: 16 residues. The CDR3 nucleotides are TGTGCCAGCAGCTTAGCGCTGGGGGCCAGCACAGATACGCAGTATTTT. Translated, it gives CASSLALGASTDTQYF.

The chain combines TRBV6-5 with TRBJ1-5; D not resolved. The CDR3 sequence is 15 residues long. CDR1 and CDR2 from the germline V gene are MNHEY and SVGAGI. Trimming removed 7 bases from V and 1 base from J, with 14 bases in between. This CDR3 reads CASNWRFGSNQPQHF. The CDR3 coding sequence is TGTGCCAGCAATTGGAGGTTCGGCAGCAATCAGCCCCAGCATTTT.

This chain connects TRBV11-2 to TRBJ2-1, with D tentatively TRBD2 (7 bases). The CDR3 is 15 residues long. Germline assignment: CDR1 SGHAT and CDR2 FQNNGV. V dropped 5 bases and J dropped 6 bases, with 17 bases sitting between them. The CDR3 DNA sequence: TGTGCCAGCAGCCGGGCCGGGGGGCTGGGCAATGAGCAGTTCTTC. Protein: CASSRAGGLGNEQFF. The full variable domain, with the rest looked up from reference TRBV11-2 and TRBJ2-1, is EAGVAQSPRYKIIEKRQSVAFWCNPISGHATLYWYQQILGQGPKLLIQFQNNGVVDDSQLPKDRFSAERLKGVDSTLKIQPAKLEDSAVYLCASSRAGGLGNEQFFGPGTRLTVL.